The 5 T cell receptor beta chains below were found in one sample sequenced in a study of PD-L1 blockade in urothelial cancer. Profiled with immunoSEQ multiplex PCR; TCRdb holds only in-frame clones, not every one. This sample has tens of thousands of clones, with about nine tenths found just once. Stated time point: peripheral blood 6 weeks after treatment start. The specimen comprised PBMCs, sampled around atezolizumab (anti-PD-L1) treatment. The receptors here all came from a man in his 60s with urothelial cancer.

The CDR3 region is CASSADRLNEKLFF. CDR3 DNA: TGTGCCAGCAGTGCGGACAGATTGAATGAAAAACTGTTTTTT. V and J are TRBV6-1 and TRBJ1-4; D might be TRBD1 (6 bases). The germline gives CDR1 MNHNS, CDR2 SASEGT. The CDR3 totals 14 residues. V lost 4 bases, J lost 5 bases, and 11 bases lay in between.

This chain joins TRBV5-5 and TRBJ2-7, with 11 bases aligning to TRBD2. CDR3 size: 16 residues. Trimming cost V 4 bases and J 2 bases; bases outside gene matches: 8. Germline CDR1 reads SGHKS; CDR2 reads YYEKEE (reference sequence). The CDR3 reads CASSRTSGGSPYEQYF. CDR3 DNA: TGTGCCAGCAGCCGAACTAGCGGGGGCTCCCCCTACGAGCAGTACTTC.

The rearrangement links TRBV6-5 to TRBJ2-5; D gene ambiguous. Germline V gene data show CDR1 as MNHEY and CDR2 as SVGAGI. This CDR3 comprises 14 residues. The V end was cut by 0 bases, the J end by 5 bases, with 10 bases between. The CDR3 sequence is CASSYSILQETQYF. DNA of the CDR3: TGTGCCAGCAGTTACTCGATATTACAGGAGACCCAGTACTTC.

V is TRBV5-4 and J is TRBJ1-1, with 10 bases matching TRBD1. This CDR3 is 15 amino acids long. Trimming removed 2 bases from V and 4 bases from J; junction bases left unmatched: 5. Germline CDR1 and CDR2: SGHNT and YYREEE (reference sequence). The CDR3 loop reads CASSFPGQGGTEAFF. The CDR3 nucleotides are TGTGCCAGCAGCTTCCCCGGACAGGGGGGCACTGAAGCTTTCTTT. The full variable domain, completed using reference TRBV5-4 and TRBJ1-1, is ETGVTQSPTHLIKTRGQQVTLRCSSQSGHNTVSWYQQALGQGPQFIFQYYREEENGRGNFPPRFSGLQFPNYSSELNVNALELDDSALYLCASSFPGQGGTEAFFGQGTRLTVV.

This sequence joins TRBV19 and TRBJ1-1, with D possibly TRBD1 on 6 matching bases. The CDR3 extends over 14 amino acids. Germline CDR1 is LNHDA and CDR2 is SQIVND (reference sequence). V gave up 6 bases and J gave up 1 base, with 12 bases separating them. The CDR3 protein is CASSPGHWNTEAFF. CDR3 bases: TGTGCCAGTAGCCCGGGACACTGGAACACTGAAGCTTTCTTT.